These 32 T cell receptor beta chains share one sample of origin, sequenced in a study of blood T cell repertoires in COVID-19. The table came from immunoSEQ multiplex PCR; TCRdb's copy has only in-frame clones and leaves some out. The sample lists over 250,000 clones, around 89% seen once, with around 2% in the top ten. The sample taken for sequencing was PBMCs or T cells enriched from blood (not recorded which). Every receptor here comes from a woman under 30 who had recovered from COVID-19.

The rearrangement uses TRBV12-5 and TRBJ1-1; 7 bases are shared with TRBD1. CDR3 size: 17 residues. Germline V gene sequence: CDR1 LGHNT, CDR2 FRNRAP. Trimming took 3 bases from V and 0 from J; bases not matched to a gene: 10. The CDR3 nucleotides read TGTGCTAGTGGTTTCTCAACAGGGGAGACGATGAACACTGAAGCTTTCTTT. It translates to CASGFSTGETMNTEAFF.

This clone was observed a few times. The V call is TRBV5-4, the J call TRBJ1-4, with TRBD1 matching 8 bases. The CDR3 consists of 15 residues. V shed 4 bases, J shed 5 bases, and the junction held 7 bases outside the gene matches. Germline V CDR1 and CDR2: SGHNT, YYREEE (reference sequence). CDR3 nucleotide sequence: TGTGCCAGCAGCAGGACAGGGAGGGAAAATGAAAAACTGTTTTTT. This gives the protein CASSRTGRENEKLFF.

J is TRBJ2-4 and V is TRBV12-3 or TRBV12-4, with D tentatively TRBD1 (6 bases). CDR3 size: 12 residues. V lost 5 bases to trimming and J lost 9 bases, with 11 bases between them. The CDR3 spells CASSREQGIQYF. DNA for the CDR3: TGTGCCAGCAGTCGGGAACAGGGCATTCAGTACTTC.

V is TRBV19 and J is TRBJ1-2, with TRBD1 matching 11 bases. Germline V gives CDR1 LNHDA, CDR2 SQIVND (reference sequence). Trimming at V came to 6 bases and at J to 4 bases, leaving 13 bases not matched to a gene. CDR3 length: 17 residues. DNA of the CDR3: TGTGCCAGTAGCCTCCTCGGACAGGGGGCGCGTGGCTATGGCTACACCTTC. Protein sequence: CASSLLGQGARGYGYTF.

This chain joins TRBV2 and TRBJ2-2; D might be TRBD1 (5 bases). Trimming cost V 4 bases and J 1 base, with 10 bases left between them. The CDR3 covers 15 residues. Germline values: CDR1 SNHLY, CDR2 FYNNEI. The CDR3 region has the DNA TGTGCCAGCAGTGTGTCACAGGTGAACACCGGGGAGCTGTTTTTT. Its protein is CASSVSQVNTGELFF.

The CDR3 here is CASSLEFGAGSYNEQFF. In nucleotides, the CDR3 is TGTGCCAGCAGCTTAGAGTTTGGCGCGGGGTCCTACAATGAGCAGTTCTTC. The chain couples TRBV11-2 to TRBJ2-1; D might be TRBD2 (6 bases). V lost 0 bases and J 1 base, leaving 13 bases between the germline ends. Germline loops: CDR1 SGHAT, CDR2 FQNNGV. This CDR3 is 17 amino acids long.

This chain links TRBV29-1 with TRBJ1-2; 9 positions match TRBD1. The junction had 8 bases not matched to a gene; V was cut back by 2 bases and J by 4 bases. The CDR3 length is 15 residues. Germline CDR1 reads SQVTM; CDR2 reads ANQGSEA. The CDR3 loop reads CSVEPPPGQGYGYTF. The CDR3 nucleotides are TGCAGCGTTGAACCACCCCCGGGACAGGGCTATGGCTACACCTTC.

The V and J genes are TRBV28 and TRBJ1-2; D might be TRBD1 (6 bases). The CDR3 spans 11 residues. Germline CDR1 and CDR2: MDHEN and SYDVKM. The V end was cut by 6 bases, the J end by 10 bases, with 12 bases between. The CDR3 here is CASRARQAYTF. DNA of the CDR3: TGTGCCAGCAGGGCCCGACAGGCCTACACCTTC.

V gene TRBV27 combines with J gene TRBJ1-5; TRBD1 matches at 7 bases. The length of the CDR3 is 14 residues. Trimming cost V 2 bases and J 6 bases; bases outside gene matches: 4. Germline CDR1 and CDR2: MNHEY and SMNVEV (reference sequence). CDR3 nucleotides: TGTGCCAGCAGTTTACAGGGGGATGGTCAGCCCCAGCATTTT. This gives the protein CASSLQGDGQPQHF.

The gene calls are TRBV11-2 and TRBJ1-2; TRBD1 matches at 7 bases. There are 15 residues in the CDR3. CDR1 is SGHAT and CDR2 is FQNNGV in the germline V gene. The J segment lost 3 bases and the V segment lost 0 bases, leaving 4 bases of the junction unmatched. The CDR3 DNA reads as TGTGCCAGCAGCTTAGAGTATAGGGGGCACTATGGCTACACCTTC. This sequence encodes CASSLEYRGHYGYTF.

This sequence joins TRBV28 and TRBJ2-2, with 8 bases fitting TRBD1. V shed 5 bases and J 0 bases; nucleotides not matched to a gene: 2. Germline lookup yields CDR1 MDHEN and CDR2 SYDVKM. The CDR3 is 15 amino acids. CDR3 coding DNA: TGTGCCAGCAGTGCAGGGGGCACGAACACCGGGGAGCTGTTTTTT. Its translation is CASSAGGTNTGELFF. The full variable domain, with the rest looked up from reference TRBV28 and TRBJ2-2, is DVKVTQSSRYLVKRTGEKVFLECVQDMDHENMFWYRQDPGLGLRLIYFSYDVKMKEKGDIPEGYSVSREKKERFSLILESASTNQTSMYLCASSAGGTNTGELFFGEGSRLTVL.

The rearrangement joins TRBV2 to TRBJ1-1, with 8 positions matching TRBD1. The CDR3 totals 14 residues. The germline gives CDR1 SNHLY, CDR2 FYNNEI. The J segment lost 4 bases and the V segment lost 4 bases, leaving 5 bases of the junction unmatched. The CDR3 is CASSAQGAGTEAFF. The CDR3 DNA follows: TGTGCCAGCAGTGCCCAGGGGGCCGGCACTGAAGCTTTCTTT.

The CDR3 DNA follows: TGCGCCAGCTACATCGGGGGGAAGTACCAAGAGACCCAGTACTTC. Translated, it gives CASYIGGKYQETQYF. The chain uses TRBV5-1 and TRBJ2-5; 7 bases match TRBD2. The V segment lost 7 bases and the J segment 0 bases; nucleotides outside the gene matches: 9. This CDR3 has 15 residues. Germline V gene data show CDR1 as SGHRS and CDR2 as YFSETQ.

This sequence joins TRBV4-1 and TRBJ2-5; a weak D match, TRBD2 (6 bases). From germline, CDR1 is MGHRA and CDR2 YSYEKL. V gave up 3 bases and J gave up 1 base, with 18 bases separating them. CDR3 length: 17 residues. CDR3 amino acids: CASSHNLGRGLQETQYF. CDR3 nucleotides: TGCGCCAGCAGCCACAACCTAGGGCGGGGACTCCAAGAGACCCAGTACTTC.

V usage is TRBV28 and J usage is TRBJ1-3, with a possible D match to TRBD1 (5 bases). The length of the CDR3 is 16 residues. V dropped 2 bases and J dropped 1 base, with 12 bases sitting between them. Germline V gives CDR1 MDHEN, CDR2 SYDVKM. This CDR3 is CASSLGGIKSGNTIYF. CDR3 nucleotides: TGTGCCAGCAGTTTAGGGGGGATTAAATCTGGAAACACCATATATTTT.

CDR3 DNA: TGTGCCAGCAGCGCACCCCGGGACAGATGGTACGAGCAGTACTTC. Protein sequence: CASSAPRDRWYEQYF. The genes are TRBV7-2 and TRBJ2-7; 7 bases align to TRBD1. J was trimmed by 4 bases and V by 5 bases; bases with no gene match: 11. The CDR3 extends over 15 amino acids. CDR1 and CDR2 from the germline V gene are SGHTA and FQGNSA.

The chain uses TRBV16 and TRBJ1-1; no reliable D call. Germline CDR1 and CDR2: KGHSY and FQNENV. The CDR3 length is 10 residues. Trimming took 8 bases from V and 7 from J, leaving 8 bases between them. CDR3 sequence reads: CASEEGEAFF. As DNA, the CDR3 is TGTGCCAGCGAGGAGGGTGAAGCTTTCTTT.

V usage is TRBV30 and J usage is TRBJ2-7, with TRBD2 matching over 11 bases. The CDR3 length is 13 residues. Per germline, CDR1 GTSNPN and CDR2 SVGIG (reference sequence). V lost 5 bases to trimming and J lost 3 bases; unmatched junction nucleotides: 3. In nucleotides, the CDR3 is TGTGCCTGGGCTAGCGGGGGGCTCTACGAGCAGTACTTC. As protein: CAWASGGLYEQYF.

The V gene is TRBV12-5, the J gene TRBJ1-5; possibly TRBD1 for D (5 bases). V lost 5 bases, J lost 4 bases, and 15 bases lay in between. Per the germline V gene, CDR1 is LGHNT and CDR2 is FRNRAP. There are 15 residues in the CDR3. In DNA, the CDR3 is TGTGCTAGTGGTATGGATCCGGGGGAAAATCAGCCCCAGCATTTT. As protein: CASGMDPGENQPQHF.

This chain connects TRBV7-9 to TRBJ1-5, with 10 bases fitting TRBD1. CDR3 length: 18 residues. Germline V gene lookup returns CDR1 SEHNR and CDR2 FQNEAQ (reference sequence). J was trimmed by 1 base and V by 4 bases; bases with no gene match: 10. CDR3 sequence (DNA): TGTGCCAGCAGCTCCTGGACAGGGGGAGGTTCAAGCAATCAGCCCCAGCATTTT. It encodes CASSSWTGGGSSNQPQHF.

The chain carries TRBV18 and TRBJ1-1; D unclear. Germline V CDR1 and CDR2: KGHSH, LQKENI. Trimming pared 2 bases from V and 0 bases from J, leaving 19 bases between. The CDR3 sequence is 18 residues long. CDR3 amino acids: CASSPSAKQGFMNTEAFF. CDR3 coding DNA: TGTGCCAGCTCACCAAGCGCGAAGCAAGGCTTCATGAACACTGAAGCTTTCTTT. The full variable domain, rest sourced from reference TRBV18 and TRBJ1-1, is NAGVMQNPRHLVRRRGQEARLRCSPMKGHSHVYWYRQLPEEGLKFMVYLQKENIIDESGMPKERFSAEFPKEGPSILRIQQVVRGDSAAYFCASSPSAKQGFMNTEAFFGQGTRLTVV.

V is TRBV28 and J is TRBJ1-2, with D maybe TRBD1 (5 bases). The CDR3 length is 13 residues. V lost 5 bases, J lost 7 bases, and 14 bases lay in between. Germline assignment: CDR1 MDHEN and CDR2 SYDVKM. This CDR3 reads CASSPRGVPGYTF. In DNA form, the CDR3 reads TGTGCCAGCAGTCCCCGGGGGGTCCCTGGCTACACCTTC.

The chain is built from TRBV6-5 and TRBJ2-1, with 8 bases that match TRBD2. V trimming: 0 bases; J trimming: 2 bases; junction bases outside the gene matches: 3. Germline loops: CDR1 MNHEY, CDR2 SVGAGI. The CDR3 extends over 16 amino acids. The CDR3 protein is CASSYSSGGTYNEQFF. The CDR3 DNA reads TGTGCCAGCAGTTACTCGAGCGGGGGAACCTACAATGAGCAGTTCTTC.

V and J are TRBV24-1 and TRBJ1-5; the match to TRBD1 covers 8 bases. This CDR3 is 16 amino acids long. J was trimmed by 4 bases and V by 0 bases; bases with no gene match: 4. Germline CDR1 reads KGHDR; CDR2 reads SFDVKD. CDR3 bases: TGTGCCACCAGTGATTTGGGGACAGGAGGTAATCAGCCCCAGCATTTT. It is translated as CATSDLGTGGNQPQHF.

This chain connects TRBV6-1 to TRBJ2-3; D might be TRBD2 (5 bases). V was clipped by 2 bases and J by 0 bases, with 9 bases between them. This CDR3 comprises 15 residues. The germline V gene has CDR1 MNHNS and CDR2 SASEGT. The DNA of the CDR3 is TGTGCCAGCAGTGAACCAGCGGCTAGCACAGATACGCAGTATTTT. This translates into CASSEPAASTDTQYF.

The CDR3 loop is CASSLVSGGAGTDTQYF. The CDR3 bases are TGTGCCAGCAGCTTAGTTAGCGGGGGGGCCGGGACAGATACGCAGTATTTT. The chain links TRBV7-2 to TRBJ2-3; 11 positions match TRBD2. The J segment lost 3 bases and the V segment lost 1 base, leaving 6 bases of the junction unmatched. Germline CDR1 reads SGHTA; CDR2 reads FQGNSA. The CDR3 covers 17 residues. The entire variable domain, with the rest obtained from reference TRBV7-2 and TRBJ2-3, is as follows: GAGVSQSPSNKVTEKGKDVELRCDPISGHTALYWYRQSLGQGLEFLIYFQGNSAPDKSGLPSDRFSAERTGGSVSTLTIQRTQQEDSAVYLCASSLVSGGAGTDTQYFGPGTRLTVL.

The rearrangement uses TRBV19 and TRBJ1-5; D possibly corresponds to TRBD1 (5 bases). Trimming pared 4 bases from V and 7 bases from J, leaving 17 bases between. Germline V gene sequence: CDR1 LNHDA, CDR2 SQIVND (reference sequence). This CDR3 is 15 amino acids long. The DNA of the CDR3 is TGTGCCAGTAGTACCCACATAGGGGTTCGGCAGCCCCAGCATTTT. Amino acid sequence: CASSTHIGVRQPQHF. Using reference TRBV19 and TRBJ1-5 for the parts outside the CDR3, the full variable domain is DGGITQSPKYLFRKEGQNVTLSCEQNLNHDAMYWYRQDPGQGLRLIYYSQIVNDFQKGDIAEGYSVSREKKESFPLTVTSAQKNPTAFYLCASSTHIGVRQPQHFGDGTRLSIL.

This CDR3 reads CATLGQGNSPLHF. CDR3 sequence (DNA): TGTGCCACCCTCGGACAGGGCAATTCACCCCTCCACTTT. This chain connects TRBV19 to TRBJ1-6, with 8 bases identical to TRBD1. Germline CDR1 is LNHDA and CDR2 is SQIVND (reference sequence). This CDR3 has 13 residues. Trimming cost V 10 bases and J 7 bases; bases outside gene matches: 6. The full variable domain, completed using reference TRBV19 and TRBJ1-6, is DGGITQSPKYLFRKEGQNVTLSCEQNLNHDAMYWYRQDPGQGLRLIYYSQIVNDFQKGDIAEGYSVSREKKESFPLTVTSAQKNPTAFYLCATLGQGNSPLHFGNGTRLTVT.

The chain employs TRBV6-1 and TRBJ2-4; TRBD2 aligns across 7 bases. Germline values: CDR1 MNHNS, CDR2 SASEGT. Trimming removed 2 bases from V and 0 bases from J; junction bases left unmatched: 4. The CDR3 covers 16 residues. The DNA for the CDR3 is TGTGCCAGCAGTGAACCGGGAGGTCTAGCCAAAAACATTCAGTACTTC. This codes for CASSEPGGLAKNIQYF.

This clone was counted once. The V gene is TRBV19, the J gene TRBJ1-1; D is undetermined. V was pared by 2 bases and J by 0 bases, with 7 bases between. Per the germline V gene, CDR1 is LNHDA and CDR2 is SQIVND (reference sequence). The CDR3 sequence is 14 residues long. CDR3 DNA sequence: TGTGCCAGTAGTATACACTCCCTGAACACTGAAGCTTTCTTT. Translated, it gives CASSIHSLNTEAFF. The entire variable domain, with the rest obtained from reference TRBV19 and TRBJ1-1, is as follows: DGGITQSPKYLFRKEGQNVTLSCEQNLNHDAMYWYRQDPGQGLRLIYYSQIVNDFQKGDIAEGYSVSREKKESFPLTVTSAQKNPTAFYLCASSIHSLNTEAFFGQGTRLTVV.

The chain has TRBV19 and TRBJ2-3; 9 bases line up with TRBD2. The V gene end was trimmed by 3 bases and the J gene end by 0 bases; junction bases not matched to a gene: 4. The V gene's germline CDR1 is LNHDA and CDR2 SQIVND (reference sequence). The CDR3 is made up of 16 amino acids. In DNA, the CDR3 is TGTGCCAGTAGTATTTTGGGACTAGCTAGCACAGATACGCAGTATTTT. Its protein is CASSILGLASTDTQYF. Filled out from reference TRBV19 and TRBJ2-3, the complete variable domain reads DGGITQSPKYLFRKEGQNVTLSCEQNLNHDAMYWYRQDPGQGLRLIYYSQIVNDFQKGDIAEGYSVSREKKESFPLTVTSAQKNPTAFYLCASSILGLASTDTQYFGPGTRLTVL.

The CDR3 loop reads CASSQDMSSAGGYTF. For the CDR3, the DNA is TGTGCCAGCAGCCAAGATATGAGTTCCGCGGGTGGCTACACCTTC. J is TRBJ1-2 and V is TRBV3-1 (or the pseudogene TRBV3-2), with D unresolved. This CDR3 region has 15 residues. Germline V CDR1 and CDR2: LGHDT, YNNKEL (reference sequence). Trimming pared 0 bases from V and 7 bases from J, leaving 15 bases between.